A single sample gave rise to the 14 T cell receptor beta chains below, sequenced in a study of cytomegalovirus exposure and HLA in healthy donors. Both 60 Vbeta primers and 13 Jbeta primers went into the PCR. This table comes from immunoSEQ multiplex PCR, and its TCRdb copy is limited to in-frame clones, with some not included. Of 250,000 to 300,000 clones listed, 80% to 95% are singletons. The specimen sequenced was PBMCs. Source of these receptors: a girl between 2 and 10 years old in good health and CMV-seronegative.

This chain joins TRBV10-3 and TRBJ2-7, with a weak D call TRBD1 (7 bases). The V end lost 6 bases, the J end lost 1 base, and 16 bases lay between the germline ends. This CDR3 comprises 15 residues. Germline CDR1 is ENHRY and CDR2 is SYGVKD. The CDR3 sequence: CAIRAQGGSSYEQYF. Written as DNA, the CDR3 is TGTGCCATCAGGGCGCAGGGGGGTTCGTCCTACGAGCAGTACTTC.

The V and J genes are TRBV14 and TRBJ2-7, with TRBD2 identical over 7 bases. This CDR3 is built from 14 residues. V trimming: 5 bases; J trimming: 4 bases; junction bases outside the gene matches: 8. Germline V CDR1 and CDR2: SGHDN, FVKESK. The CDR3 loop reads CASSMVRGGYEQYF. CDR3 bases: TGTGCCAGCAGCATGGTCCGGGGAGGGTACGAGCAGTACTTC.

The genes are TRBV5-1 and TRBJ2-7, with TRBD1 matching over 7 bases. In germline, CDR1 is SGHRS, CDR2 YFSETQ. The ends lost 5 bases at V and 0 bases at J; junction bases unmatched: 14. The CDR3 has 17 residues. The CDR3 sequence: CASSLRYLRDSSYEQYF. The CDR3 bases are TGCGCCAGCAGTCTTAGGTACCTCCGGGACAGCTCCTACGAGCAGTACTTC.

The V gene is TRBV29-1, the J gene TRBJ2-7; 7 nucleotides agree with TRBD1. The CDR3 is 13 amino acids. The germline V gene has CDR1 SQVTM and CDR2 ANQGSEA. V lost 7 bases, J lost 0 bases, and 6 bases stayed unmatched. The DNA of the CDR3 is TGCAGCGCCCGGACAGGCAACTCCTACGAGCAGTACTTC. As protein: CSARTGNSYEQYF.

The chain links TRBV10-1 to TRBJ1-1, with a possible D match to TRBD1 (5 bases). With 2 bases removed from V and 8 bases from J, the gap between germline ends came to 9 bases. The CDR3 is 12 amino acids. Germline CDR1 is WNHNN and CDR2 is SYGVQD (reference sequence). The DNA of the CDR3 is TGCGCCAGCAGTGAGGGGGGGAGAGAAGCTTTCTTT. Translation: CASSEGGREAFF.

This chain joins TRBV19 and TRBJ1-5; D remains unclear. This CDR3 has 16 residues. CDR1 is LNHDA, CDR2 SQIVND, per germline (reference sequence). Trimming left V 3 bases short and J 3 bases short, with 15 bases between. The CDR3 reads CASSIHSSGDNQPQHF. In nucleotides, the CDR3 is TGTGCCAGTAGTATCCATTCGTCCGGAGACAATCAGCCCCAGCATTTT.

The chain links TRBV6-1 to TRBJ1-1; TRBD1 matches at 10 bases. The J segment lost 5 bases and the V segment lost 6 bases, leaving 6 bases of the junction unmatched. This CDR3 comprises 14 residues. Germline V lookup: CDR1 MNHNS, CDR2 SASEGT. CDR3 sequence: CASSRDRGATEAFF. The CDR3 DNA is TGTGCCAGCAGCCGGGACAGGGGAGCAACTGAAGCTTTCTTT.

This clone was found a few times. The rearrangement joins TRBV4-1 to TRBJ1-4; 8 positions agree with TRBD1. J gave up 1 base and V 6 bases, and 7 bases lay outside the gene matches. The CDR3 runs 16 residues. Germline CDR1 is MGHRA and CDR2 is YSYEKL. The CDR3 coding sequence is TGCGCCAGCAGTCCACGGACAGGGAGAACTAATGAAAAACTGTTTTTT. Translation gives CASSPRTGRTNEKLFF.

This rearrangement joins TRBV6-5 to TRBJ1-2; D perhaps matches TRBD1 (6 bases). From germline, CDR1 is MNHEY and CDR2 SVGAGI. V gave up 6 bases and J gave up 0 bases, with 14 bases separating them. There are 15 residues in the CDR3. The CDR3: CASRDQGRANYGYTF. The CDR3 DNA reads as TGTGCCAGCAGGGACCAGGGGCGGGCTAACTATGGCTACACCTTC.

The chain recombines TRBV27 with TRBJ1-2, with D perhaps matching TRBD1 (6 bases). Germline CDR1 is MNHEY and CDR2 is SMNVEV (reference sequence). Between the trimmed V and J ends, which lost 5 bases and 2 bases, there was a span of 15 bases. This CDR3 spans 15 amino acids. CDR3 protein: CASSLYTGSNYGYTF. The CDR3 DNA reads TGTGCCAGCAGTCTATATACAGGGTCGAACTATGGCTACACCTTC.

Written as DNA, the CDR3 is TGTGCCTGGAGCCCAGGGGGCTCTGGAAACACCATATATTTT. Translating gives CAWSPGGSGNTIYF. The chain carries TRBV30 and TRBJ1-3; 7 nucleotides line up with TRBD1. Per the germline V gene, CDR1 is GTSNPN and CDR2 is SVGIG (reference sequence). Trimming cost V 3 bases and J 0 bases; bases outside gene matches: 2. The CDR3 is made up of 14 amino acids.

The chain uses TRBV7-8 and TRBJ1-1; tentative D call: TRBD1 (5 bases). The CDR3 consists of 17 residues. Germline CDR1 SGHVS, CDR2 FQNEAQ. Trimming removed 1 base from V and 5 bases from J, with 20 bases in between. In nucleotides, the CDR3 is TGTGCCAGCAGCTTAGTTCCAGGGTCTCTGTCTGGGACTGAAGCTTTCTTT. Amino acids: CASSLVPGSLSGTEAFF.

This chain connects TRBV5-1 to TRBJ1-2; possible D gene TRBD1, 5 bases. Germline V gene lookup returns CDR1 SGHRS and CDR2 YFSETQ. CDR3 length equals 15 residues. The germline V and J ends were trimmed by 0 bases and 10 bases, with 19 bases remaining between them. CDR3 residues: CASSLAALGTALYTF. CDR3 DNA sequence: TGCGCCAGCAGCTTGGCGGCACTTGGGACTGCACTCTACACCTTC.

The chain has TRBV7-7 and TRBJ2-1, with 7 bases fitting TRBD2. The CDR3 covers 13 residues. V shed 2 bases and J 5 bases; nucleotides not matched to a gene: 0. Germline V lookup: CDR1 SSHAT, CDR2 FNYEAQ (reference sequence). CDR3 in amino acids: CASSLSGNNEQFF. The CDR3 region has the DNA TGTGCCAGCAGCTTAAGCGGGAACAATGAGCAGTTCTTC.